This T cell receptor beta chain was sequenced for a study of cytomegalovirus exposure and HLA in healthy donors. PCR used 60 Vbeta primers and 13 Jbeta primers. The data were produced by immunoSEQ multiplex PCR, yet TCRdb's version contains in-frame clones alone and is incomplete. Among 200,000 to 250,000 clones listed, 76% were seen once. The sequenced material came from PBMCs. The clonotype originates from a man in his late teens or twenties in good health and CMV-seronegative.

CDR3: CASSAEGLMNTEAFF. CDR3 nucleotide sequence: TGTGCCAGCAGCGCCGAGGGCCTCATGAACACTGAAGCTTTCTTT. J is TRBJ1-1 and V is TRBV6-4; D remains unclear. CDR1 MRHNA and CDR2 SNTAGT come from the germline V gene. The V gene lost 6 bases and the J gene lost 0 bases, with 14 bases spanning the gap. The CDR3 spans 15 residues.